Sequencing of this T cell receptor (beta chain) was carried out in a study of cytomegalovirus exposure and HLA in healthy donors. Primers for the PCR totalled 60 Vbeta and 13 Jbeta. Profiled with immunoSEQ multiplex PCR; TCRdb holds only in-frame clones, not every one. The table lists approximately 88,000 clones, 64% of them singletons. Turning to this clone: Its target is unknown.

Study outcomes and limitations: In presence/absence analyses, roughly uniform sequencing depth across donors was assumed.

The CDR3 length is 14 residues. V was pared by 0 bases and J by 2 bases, with 8 bases between. Per germline, CDR1 LNHDA and CDR2 SQIVND (reference sequence). The receptor comes from a man between 60 and 75 years old in good health and CMV-seronegative. The chain joins TRBV19 to TRBJ2-7; D is ambiguous. Material for sequencing was PBMCs. In DNA form, the CDR3 reads TGTGCCAGTAGTATAGATGGGCTGCCCTACGAGCAGTACTTC. Protein sequence: CASSIDGLPYEQYF.